The clone carrying this TCR beta chain was seen many times. Its antigen is as yet unknown. This sample was taken from a study of post-analysis software for immune sequencing data. Across the study: Relapsing-remitting, secondary progressive and progressive-relapsing forms made up the multiple sclerosis disease courses.

The study, taken as a whole, reports: Patients carried a few TRBV segments more frequently than controls did, and TRBV5-6, TRBV5-1 and TRBV20-1 were among them. Compared against controls, patients with multiple sclerosis displayed significantly lower normalized Chao1 diversity.

CDR1 is SGHVS, CDR2 FQNEAQ, per germline. V trimming: 7 bases; J trimming: 0 bases; junction bases outside the gene matches: 6. This CDR3 spans 15 amino acids. Unique molecular identifiers had been added to the TCR beta cDNA libraries. The T cell input of roughly 0.95 to 10 million gave approximately 500,000 cDNA molecules. Using its own MiXCR run on the PCR reads, TCRdb lists one record per CDR3 protein. This table holds 740,000 or so distinct CDR3 sequences, approximately 53% found once. The sample taken for sequencing was blood. The sequence came from a girl aged 5 to 17 with multiple sclerosis. The chain couples TRBV7-8 to TRBJ2-5; TRBD1 agrees at 9 bases. The CDR3: CASNPGTGYQETQYF. As DNA, the CDR3 is TGTGCCAGCAACCCCGGGACAGGGTACCAAGAGACCCAGTACTTC. Combining the CDR3 with reference TRBV7-8 and TRBJ2-5 gives the whole variable domain GAGVSQSPRYKVAKRGQDVALRCDPISGHVSLFWYQQALGQGPEFLTYFQNEAQLDKSGLPSDRFFAERPEGSVSTLKIQRTQQEDSAVYLCASNPGTGYQETQYFGPGTRLLVL.